This T cell receptor beta chain appears in the sequencing data of a study of identical twins. Study findings and constraints: Among out-of-frame alpha sequences shared by twins, low generation probability occurred in excess. In beta out-of-frame sequences, the excess sharing between twins was weaker.

Template switching introduced a universal primer site, and the cDNA bore unique molecular identifiers. MiXCR, run by TCRdb on the 5' RACE reads, gives a single entry per CDR3 protein. Found here are about 900,000 distinct CDR3 sequences, around 12% of them singletons; the top ten hold 1.5% to 2%. With regard to this clonotype: Its antigen is not identified.

CDR1 MNHEY and CDR2 SMNVEV come from the germline V gene (reference sequence). The V and J ends lost 6 bases and 8 bases, in that order; junction bases with no gene match: 4. The CDR3 is 14 residues long. These data were likewise used in another study, on yellow fever vaccine responses in identical twins. This second study says: On the reported evidence, twins' vaccine T cell responses seemed partly convergent and partly personalized.

Specimen: PBMCs. The chain couples TRBV27 to TRBJ2-1; TRBD2 agrees at 13 bases. The receptor was derived from a woman in her late teens or twenties in good health. Written as DNA, the CDR3 is TGTGCCAGCAGACTAGCGGGGGGGTCCGATGAGCAGTTCTTC. Translating gives CASRLAGGSDEQFF.